This T cell receptor beta chain is drawn from a study of T-cell reconstitution after alpha-beta-depleted transplantation in children. As to this clonotype: The junction differs from germline at one of its ends, possibly a read error.

CDR1 and CDR2 (germline): SGHVS, FNYEAQ. There are 11 residues in the CDR3. As it was prepared, the TCRbeta library received unique molecular identifiers. TCRdb passed the PCR reads through MiXCR, listing each CDR3 protein once. The sample lists 490,000 or so distinct CDR3 sequences, 12% occurring once. The source was PBMCs from the stem cell graft donor, collected from the stem cell graft. The chain recombines TRBV7-6 with TRBJ1-2, with D uncertain. The TCR comes from a human donor who donated a stem cell graft to a child with combined immunodeficiency. The CDR3 DNA sequence: TGTCCCAGCAGCTTGGCACAGGGCTACACCTTC. Amino acids: CPSSLAQGYTF.